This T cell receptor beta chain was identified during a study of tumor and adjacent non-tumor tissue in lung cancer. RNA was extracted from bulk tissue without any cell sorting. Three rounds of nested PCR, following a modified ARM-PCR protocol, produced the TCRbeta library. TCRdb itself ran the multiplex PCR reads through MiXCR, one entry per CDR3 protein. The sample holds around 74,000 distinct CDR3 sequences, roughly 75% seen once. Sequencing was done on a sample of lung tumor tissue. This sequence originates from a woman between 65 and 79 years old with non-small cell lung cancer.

CDR3 residues: CASTNKGPGEAFF. The CDR3 DNA reads TGTGCCAGCACGAACAAGGGGCCTGGGGAAGCTTTCTTT. The J gene is TRBJ1-1, the V gene TRBV12-3 or TRBV12-4; possibly TRBD1 for D (5 bases). The CDR3 is made up of 13 amino acids. The V and J ends lost 7 bases and 8 bases respectively, with 17 bases between them.